Listed below are T cell receptor beta chains from one sample, sequenced in a study of naive and memory T cell subsets. TCRdb used MiXCR to reprocess the 5' RACE reads, holding one entry per CDR3 protein. This sample has roughly 56,000 distinct CDR3 sequences, with roughly 7% found just once. These receptors all come from a male donor in good health. Each CDR3 is given without its conserved first and last residue. A row's size may be missing; if present it is once, few, many or a size class.

J | size | V | length | CDR3
TRBJ2-7 | NA | TRBV10-3 | 10 | ALGQGGHEQY
TRBJ1-2 | few | TRBV29-1 | 13 | SVEWDSLSQGGYT
TRBJ1-2 | many | TRBV18 | 11 | ASSPRVASGYT
TRBJ2-5 | many | TRBV20-1 | 12 | SALELAGEETQY
TRBJ2-3 | many | TRBV6-1 | 12 | ASARQGAGDTQY
TRBJ2-2 | few | TRBV7-9 | 17 | ASTKPQGETGLNTGELF
TRBJ1-2 | few | TRBV20-1 | 8 | SAPNVGYT
TRBJ2-7 | many | TRBV6-1 | 10 | ASTLTLYEQY
TRBJ2-7 | many | TRBV5-5 | 11 | ASSFRSSYEQY
TRBJ2-6 | many | TRBV4-2 | 14 | ASSLSDNSGANVLT
TRBJ1-1 | NA | TRBV6-1 | 12 | ASTSFTGGTEAF
TRBJ2-3 | NA | TRBV2 | 12 | ASSAGFSTDTQY
TRBJ1-5 | NA | TRBV19 | 13 | ASSITTGVGQPQH
TRBJ2-1 | many | TRBV6-5 | 12 | ASRAGTSGNEQF
TRBJ2-7 | few | TRBV6-5 | 16 | ASSLGRGSVAGFYEQY
TRBJ1-5 | many | TRBV3-1 | 13 | ASSARDRGNQPQH
TRBJ2-2 | few | TRBV19 | 12 | ASSSGRRTGELF
TRBJ2-3 | many | TRBV6-1 | 12 | ASSEQGNTDTQY
TRBJ1-2 | few | TRBV19 | 10 | ASSMILYGYT
TRBJ2-5 | few | TRBV28 | 12 | ASTTTGARETQY